This T cell receptor (beta chain) was captured by sequencing in a study of T cells in lung cancer brain metastases. Germline V gene data show CDR1 as MNHEY and CDR2 as SMNVEV (reference sequence). The CDR3 contains 12 residues. The V end was cut by 5 bases, the J end by 4 bases, with 8 bases between. Sequencing used immunoSEQ multiplex PCR; TCRdb keeps in-frame clones, though not all of them. Of about 5,000 clones in the sample, about 88% are singletons; the top ten hold roughly 4%. Sequencing was done on a sample of tumor tissue from the primary lung tumor. This chain links TRBV27 with TRBJ1-2; D possibly corresponds to TRBD1 (5 bases). The receptor comes from a man between 70 and 80 years old with non-small cell lung cancer. The CDR3 DNA is TGTGCCAGCAGTACAGGAGGCTATGGCTACACCTTC. It specifies CASSTGGYGYTF.